The present T cell receptor (beta chain) was sequenced within a study of sequential checkpoint blockade in melanoma. Study as a whole: Arm A got nivolumab then ipilimumab; arm B the reverse, 1:1.

This clone has only one observation. Repertoires were generated with immunoSEQ multiplex PCR, while TCRdb's copy carries only in-frame clones and drops some. Here the sample spans 30,000 to 35,000 clones, 82% being singletons. CDR1 is MGHRA and CDR2 is YSYEKL in the germline V gene. Germline trimming cut 8 bases from V and 2 bases from J; bases unmatched to any gene: 9. The CDR3 is 15 amino acids. Stated treatment: randomized to nivolumab then ipilimumab (arm A) or the reverse (arm B). From thawed PBMCs, live CD3+CD8+ cells negative for CD19 and CD56 were sorted. The sequence was obtained from a human donor with melanoma. The V call is TRBV4-1, the J call TRBJ1-2, with TRBD1 identical over 9 bases. Sample: CD8+ T cells sorted from blood (inferred from file names), taken from a patient given nivolumab and ipilimumab in sequence. In DNA, the CDR3 is TGCGCCAGCGGAAGGGACAGGGCGTTCAACTATGGCTACACCTTC. Translated: CASGRDRAFNYGYTF.